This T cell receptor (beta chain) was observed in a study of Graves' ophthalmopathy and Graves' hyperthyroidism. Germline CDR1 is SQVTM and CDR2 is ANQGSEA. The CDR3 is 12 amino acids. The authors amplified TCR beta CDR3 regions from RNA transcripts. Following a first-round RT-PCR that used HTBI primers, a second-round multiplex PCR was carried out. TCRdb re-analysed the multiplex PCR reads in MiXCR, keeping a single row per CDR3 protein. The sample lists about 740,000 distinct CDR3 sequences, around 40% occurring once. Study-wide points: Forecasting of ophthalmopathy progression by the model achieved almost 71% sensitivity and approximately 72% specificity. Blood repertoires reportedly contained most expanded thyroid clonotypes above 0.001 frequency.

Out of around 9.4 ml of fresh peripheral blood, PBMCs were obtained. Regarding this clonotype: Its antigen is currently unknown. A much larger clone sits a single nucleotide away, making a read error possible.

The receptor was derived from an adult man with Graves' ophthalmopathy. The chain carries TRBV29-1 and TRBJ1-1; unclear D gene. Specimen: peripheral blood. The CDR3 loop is CSAENRANEAFF. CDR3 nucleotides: TGCAGCGCTGAAAACCGGGCCAATGAAGCTTTCTTT.